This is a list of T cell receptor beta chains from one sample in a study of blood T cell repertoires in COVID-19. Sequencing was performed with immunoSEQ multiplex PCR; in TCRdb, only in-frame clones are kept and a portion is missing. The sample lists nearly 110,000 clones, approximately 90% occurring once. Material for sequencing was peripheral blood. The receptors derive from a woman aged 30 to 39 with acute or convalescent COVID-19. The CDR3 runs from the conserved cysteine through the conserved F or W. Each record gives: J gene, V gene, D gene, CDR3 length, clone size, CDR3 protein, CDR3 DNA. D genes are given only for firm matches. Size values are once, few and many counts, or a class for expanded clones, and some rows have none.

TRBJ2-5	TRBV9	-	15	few	CASSVATGGRETQYF	TGTGCCAGCAGCGTAGCTACTGGGGGGAGAGAGACCCAGTACTTC
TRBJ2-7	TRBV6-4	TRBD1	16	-	CANAPVTGVRVCEQYF	TGTGCCAACGCGCCAGTAACAGGGGTGAGGGTTTGCGAGCAGTACTTC
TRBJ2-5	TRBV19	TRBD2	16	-	CASSIGASGRGETQYF	TGTGCCAGTAGTATAGGGGCTAGCGGGAGAGGAGAGACCCAGTACTTC
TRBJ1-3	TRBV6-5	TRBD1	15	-	CASSYVGGSGNTIYF	TGTGCCAGCAGTTACGTAGGGGGCAGTGGAAACACCATATATTTT
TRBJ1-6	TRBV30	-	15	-	CAWNSADNYNSPLHF	TGTGCCTGGAATTCGGCGGACAACTATAATTCACCCCTCCACTTT
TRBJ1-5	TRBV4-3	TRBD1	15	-	CASSQDRGRHQPQHF	TGCGCCAGCAGCCAAGACAGGGGGCGTCATCAGCCCCAGCATTTT
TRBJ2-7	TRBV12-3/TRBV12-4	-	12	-	CASSPIAYEQYF	TGTGCCAGCAGCCCCATAGCCTACGAGCAGTACTTC
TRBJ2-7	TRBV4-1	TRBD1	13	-	CASSRDRGYEQYF	TGCGCCAGCAGCCGGGACAGAGGATACGAGCAGTACTTC
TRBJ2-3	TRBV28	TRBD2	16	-	CASSSLAGAVTDTQYF	TGTGCCAGCAGTTCACTAGCGGGAGCAGTTACAGATACGCAGTATTTT
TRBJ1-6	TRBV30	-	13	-	CAWSVGLNSPLHF	TGTGCCTGGAGTGTTGGCTTGAATTCACCCCTCCACTTT
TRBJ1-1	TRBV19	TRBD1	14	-	CASSEGQLNTEAFF	TGTGCCAGTAGTGAGGGACAGCTTAACACTGAAGCTTTCTTT
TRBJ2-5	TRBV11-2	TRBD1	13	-	CASSLGQGETQYF	TGTGCCAGCAGCTTAGGACAGGGGGAGACCCAGTACTTC
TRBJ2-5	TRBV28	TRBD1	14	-	CASSLDRAGETQYF	TGTGCCAGCAGTTTAGACAGGGCTGGGGAGACCCAGTACTTC
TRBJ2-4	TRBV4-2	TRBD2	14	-	CASSQSAGGPIQYF	TGTGCCAGCAGCCAATCTGCGGGGGGGCCCATTCAGTACTTC
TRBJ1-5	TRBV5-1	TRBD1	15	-	CASSPSGTGDQPQHF	TGCGCCAGCAGCCCAAGCGGGACAGGGGATCAGCCCCAGCATTTT
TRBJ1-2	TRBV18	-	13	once	CASSSRDQRGYTF	TGTGCCAGCTCATCCCGGGATCAAAGGGGCTACACCTTC
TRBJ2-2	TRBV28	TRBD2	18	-	CASSAPGTSGTNTGELFF	TGTGCCAGCAGTGCTCCGGGGACTAGCGGGACGAACACCGGGGAGCTGTTTTTT
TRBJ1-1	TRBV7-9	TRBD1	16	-	CASSLGNRDRGTEAFF	TGTGCCAGCAGCTTGGGGAACCGGGACAGGGGAACTGAAGCTTTCTTT
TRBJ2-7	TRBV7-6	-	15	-	CASSLAPDKLYEQYF	TGTGCCAGCAGCTTAGCACCGGACAAGCTCTACGAGCAGTACTTC
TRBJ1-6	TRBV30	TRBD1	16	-	CAWSVEGATYNSPLHF	TGTGCCTGGAGTGTAGAGGGGGCAACCTATAATTCACCCCTCCACTTT
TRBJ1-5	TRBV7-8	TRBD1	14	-	CASSFSGGGQPQHF	TGTGCCAGCAGCTTTTCAGGGGGCGGTCAGCCCCAGCATTTT
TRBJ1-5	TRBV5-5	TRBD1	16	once	CASSSMTGVVGQPQHF	TGTGCCAGCAGCTCTATGACAGGGGTCGTAGGTCAGCCCCAGCATTTT
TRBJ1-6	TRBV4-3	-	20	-	CASSQELTGAGHSYNSPLHF	TGCGCCAGCAGCCAAGAGTTGACGGGCGCAGGACACTCCTATAATTCACCCCTCCACTTT
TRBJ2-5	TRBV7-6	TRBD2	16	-	CASSLIAGGPQETQYF	TGTGCCAGCAGCTTAATAGCGGGGGGGCCCCAAGAGACCCAGTACTTC
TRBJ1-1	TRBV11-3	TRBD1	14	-	CASSSYRGNTEAFF	TGTGCCAGCAGCTCATACAGGGGGAACACTGAAGCTTTCTTT
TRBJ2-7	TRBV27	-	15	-	CASSLYGPGTYEQYF	TGTGCCAGCAGTTTATATGGACCGGGGACCTACGAGCAGTACTTC
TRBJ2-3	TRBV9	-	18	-	CASSTPRGSAVITDTQYF	TGTGCCAGCAGCACCCCCCGAGGCTCGGCCGTTATCACAGATACGCAGTATTTT
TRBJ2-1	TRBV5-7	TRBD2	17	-	CASSLGQLAGVGNEQFF	TGTGCCAGCAGCTTGGGACAATTAGCGGGAGTGGGGAATGAGCAGTTCTTC
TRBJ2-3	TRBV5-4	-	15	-	CASSLVASPTDTQYF	TGTGCCAGCAGCTTGGTGGCTAGCCCCACAGATACGCAGTATTTT
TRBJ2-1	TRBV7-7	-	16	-	CASSPGRLVLDNEQFF	TGTGCTAGCAGCCCAGGAAGGTTGGTCTTGGACAATGAGCAGTTCTTC
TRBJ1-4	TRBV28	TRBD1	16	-	CASRKRTGGINEKLFF	TGTGCCAGCAGAAAACGGACAGGGGGCATTAATGAAAAACTGTTTTTT
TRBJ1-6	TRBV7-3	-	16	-	CASSLMGGGYNSPLHF	TGTGCCAGCAGCTTAATGGGCGGGGGGTATAATTCACCCCTCCACTTT
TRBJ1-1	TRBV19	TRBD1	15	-	CASSIGDRVNTEAFF	TGTGCCAGTAGTATTGGCGACAGGGTGAACACTGAAGCTTTCTTT
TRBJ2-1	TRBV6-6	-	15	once	CASSYGGTTYNEQFF	TGTGCCAGCAGTTATGGCGGAACCACCTACAATGAGCAGTTCTTC
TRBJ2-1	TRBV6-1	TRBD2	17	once	CASSETAGGPSYNEQFF	TGTGCCAGCAGTGAGACGGCGGGGGGCCCCTCCTACAATGAGCAGTTCTTC
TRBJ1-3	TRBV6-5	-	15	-	CASSPDRGSGNTIYF	TGTGCCAGCAGCCCCGACAGAGGCTCTGGAAACACCATATATTTT
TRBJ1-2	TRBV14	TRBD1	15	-	CASSGRDSPFYGYTF	TGTGCCAGCAGCGGCCGGGACAGCCCCTTCTATGGCTACACCTTC
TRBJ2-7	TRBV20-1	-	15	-	CSASKTRTASYEQYF	TGCAGTGCTAGTAAAACTAGGACAGCAAGCTACGAGCAGTACTTC
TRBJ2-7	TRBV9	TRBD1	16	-	CASSPYRGTGLYEQYF	TGTGCCAGCAGCCCCTATCGGGGGACAGGGCTTTACGAGCAGTACTTC
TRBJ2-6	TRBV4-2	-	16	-	CASSQGGGTGANVLTF	TGTGCCAGCAGCCAAGGAGGCGGGACTGGGGCCAACGTCCTGACTTTC